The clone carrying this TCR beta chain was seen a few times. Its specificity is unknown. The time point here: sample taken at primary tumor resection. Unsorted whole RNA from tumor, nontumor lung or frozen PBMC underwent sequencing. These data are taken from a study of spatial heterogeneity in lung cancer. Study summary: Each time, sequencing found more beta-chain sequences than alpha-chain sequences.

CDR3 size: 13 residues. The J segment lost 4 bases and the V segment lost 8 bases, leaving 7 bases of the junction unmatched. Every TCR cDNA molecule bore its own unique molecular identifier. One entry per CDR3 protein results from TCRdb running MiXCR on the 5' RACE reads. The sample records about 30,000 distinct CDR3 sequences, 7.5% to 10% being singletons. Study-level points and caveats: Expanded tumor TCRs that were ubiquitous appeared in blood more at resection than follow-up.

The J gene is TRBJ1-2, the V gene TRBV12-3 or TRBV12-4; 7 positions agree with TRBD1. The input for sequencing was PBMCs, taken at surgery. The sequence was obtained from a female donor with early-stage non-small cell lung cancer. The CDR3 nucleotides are TGTGCCAGCTGGCTGACAGGGCCCTATGGCTACACCTTC. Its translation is CASWLTGPYGYTF.